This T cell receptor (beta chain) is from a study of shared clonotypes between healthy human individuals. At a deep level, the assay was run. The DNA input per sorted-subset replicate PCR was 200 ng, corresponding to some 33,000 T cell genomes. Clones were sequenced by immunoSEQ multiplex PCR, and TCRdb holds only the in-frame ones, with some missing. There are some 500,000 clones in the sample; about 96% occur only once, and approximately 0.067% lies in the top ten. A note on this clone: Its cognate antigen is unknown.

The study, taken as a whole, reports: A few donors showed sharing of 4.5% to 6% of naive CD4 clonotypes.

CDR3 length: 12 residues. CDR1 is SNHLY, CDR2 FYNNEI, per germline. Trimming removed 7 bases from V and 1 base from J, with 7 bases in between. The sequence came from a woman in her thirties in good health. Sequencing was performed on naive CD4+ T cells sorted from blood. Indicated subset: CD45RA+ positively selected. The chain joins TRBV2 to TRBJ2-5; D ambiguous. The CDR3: CASIQPQETQYF. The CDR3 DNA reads TGTGCCAGCATACAGCCCCAAGAGACCCAGTACTTC.